The 31 T cell receptor beta chains given below trace back to one sample, sequenced in a study of CD8 T cells in Susac syndrome. The RNA, about 0.5 to 1 ug, was put through reverse transcription using random hexamers. TCRdb re-called the immunoSEQ multiplex PCR reads through MiXCR, storing one row per CDR3 protein. The table lists 100,000 to 150,000 distinct CDR3 sequences, about 95% of them singletons. The specimen was CD4+ T cells from PBMCs. These receptor sequences come from a human donor in good health.

V usage is TRBV6-2 or TRBV6-3 and J usage is TRBJ2-3; TRBD2 agrees at 7 bases. Unmatched junction bases numbered 17, after V lost 2 bases and J lost 3 bases. The CDR3 is made up of 19 amino acids. Germline loops: CDR1 MNHEY, CDR2 SVGEGT. This CDR3 is CASSYPAAGVMESTDTQYF. CDR3 nucleotides: TGTGCCAGCAGTTACCCAGCGGCGGGAGTGATGGAATCTACAGATACGCAGTATTTT.

The genes are TRBV2 and TRBJ2-1, with 10 bases that match TRBD2. This CDR3 is built from 14 residues. CDR1 SNHLY and CDR2 FYNNEI come from the germline V gene. Trimming took 8 bases from V and 7 from J; bases not matched to a gene: 8. CDR3 loop: CASGGTSAVNEQFF. Here the CDR3 DNA reads TGTGCCAGCGGTGGGACTAGCGCAGTAAATGAGCAGTTCTTC.

The chain has TRBV28 and TRBJ2-5; D is perhaps TRBD2 (6 bases). The germline V gene has CDR1 MDHEN and CDR2 SYDVKM. V was clipped by 1 base and J by 7 bases, with 13 bases between them. The CDR3 sequence is 14 residues long. CDR3 DNA sequence: TGTGCCAGCAGTTTATTGGCGGGGAGTGCGACCCAGTACTTC. Protein product: CASSLLAGSATQYF.

This CDR3 is CASSLTRGAHEQFF. The CDR3 DNA reads as TGTGCCAGCAGTTTGACTAGGGGGGCCCATGAGCAGTTCTTC. The chain combines TRBV27 with TRBJ2-1; D is perhaps TRBD1 or TRBD2 (6 bases each). The V end was cut by 3 bases, the J end by 8 bases, with 14 bases between. There are 14 residues in the CDR3. Germline V gene lookup returns CDR1 MNHEY and CDR2 SMNVEV (reference sequence).

The chain couples TRBV23-1 to TRBJ2-3; TRBD2 agrees at 9 bases. TRBV23-1 is an ORF, and what it does is uncertain. V was pared by 6 bases and J by 14 bases, with 12 bases of the junction left unmatched. The CDR3 spans 13 residues. CDR3 amino acids: CASSPPGLANPYF. CDR3 nucleotides: TGCGCCAGCAGCCCCCCGGGACTAGCCAACCCGTATTTT.

The rearrangement uses TRBV6-1 and TRBJ2-6; 10 nucleotides match TRBD2. This CDR3 region has 17 residues. J was trimmed by 0 bases and V by 8 bases; bases with no gene match: 7. Germline lookup yields CDR1 MNHNS and CDR2 SASEGT. CDR3 protein: CASATTSGNSGANVLTF. CDR3 in DNA: TGTGCCAGCGCCACCACTAGCGGGAACTCTGGGGCCAACGTCCTGACTTTC.

This rearrangement joins TRBV18 to TRBJ2-6; D remains ambiguous. The CDR3 loop spans 16 amino acids. V was cut by 2 bases and J by 2 bases, with 10 bases left in between. Germline lookup yields CDR1 KGHSH and CDR2 LQKENI. For the CDR3, the DNA is TGTGCCAGCTCACCAAACACCCCCACTGGGGCCAACGTCCTGACTTTC. Amino acids: CASSPNTPTGANVLTF. Variable domain in full (rest from reference TRBV18 and TRBJ2-6): NAGVMQNPRHLVRRRGQEARLRCSPMKGHSHVYWYRQLPEEGLKFMVYLQKENIIDESGMPKERFSAEFPKEGPSILRIQQVVRGDSAAYFCASSPNTPTGANVLTFGAGSRLTVL.

The chain employs TRBV29-1 and TRBJ1-1; tentative D call: TRBD1 (6 bases). V lost 6 bases and J 5 bases, leaving 10 bases between the germline ends. Looked up from germline, CDR1 is SQVTM and CDR2 is ANQGSEA. The CDR3 is 11 residues long. The CDR3 region is CSVSQGTEAFF. The CDR3, as DNA: TGCAGCGTATCTCAGGGGACTGAAGCTTTCTTT.

The rearrangement uses TRBV28 and TRBJ2-3; D is ambiguous. The germline CDR1 and CDR2 sequences are MDHEN and SYDVKM. Deletions cut 5 bases from V and 8 bases from J, with 5 bases between. The CDR3 is made up of 10 amino acids. This CDR3 is CASSASTQYF. The CDR3 nucleotides read TGTGCCAGCAGTGCCTCTACGCAGTATTTT.

The chain carries TRBV2 and TRBJ2-7; 11 nucleotides match TRBD2. CDR1 is SNHLY, CDR2 FYNNEI, per germline. Trimming removed 5 bases from V and 1 base from J; junction bases left unmatched: 4. This CDR3 region has 15 residues. DNA for the CDR3: TGTGCCAGCAGTTCCGGGACTAGCGGTTCCTACGAGCAGTACTTC. Protein: CASSSGTSGSYEQYF.

This sequence joins TRBV28 and TRBJ2-5; D gene ambiguous. V dropped 3 bases and J dropped 6 bases, with 11 bases sitting between them. The CDR3 runs to 13 residues. Germline V CDR1 and CDR2: MDHEN, SYDVKM. CDR3 DNA sequence: TGTGCCAGCAGTTTTGTCTTGAAAAAGACCCAGTACTTC. Its translation: CASSFVLKKTQYF.

The V and J genes are TRBV6-6 and TRBJ2-2; the D is unclear. The CDR3 has 14 amino acids. The germline CDR1 and CDR2 sequences are MNHNY and SVGAGI (reference sequence). The V end was cut by 1 base, the J end by 5 bases, with 8 bases between. The CDR3 nucleotides are TGTGCCAGCAGTTACTTCTCTATGACCGGGGAGCTGTTTTTT. Its protein product is CASSYFSMTGELFF.

The genes are TRBV6-1 and TRBJ2-5; 12 nucleotides line up with TRBD2. This CDR3 is built from 17 residues. V was clipped by 4 bases and J by 5 bases; unmatched bases: 11. The germline V gene has CDR1 MNHNS and CDR2 SASEGT. CDR3: CASSATLAGGFKETQYF. In DNA form, the CDR3 reads TGTGCCAGCAGTGCCACGCTAGCGGGAGGGTTCAAGGAGACCCAGTACTTC.

V and J are TRBV5-1 and TRBJ2-7; D perhaps matches TRBD2 (6 bases). V shed 4 bases and J shed 5 bases, with 16 bases lying between them. Germline loops: CDR1 SGHRS, CDR2 YFSETQ. The CDR3 runs 14 residues. Here the CDR3 DNA reads TGCGCCAGCAGCCTGACCTTGGGCGGGGACGAGCAGTACTTC. Its translation is CASSLTLGGDEQYF.

The chain couples TRBV5-6 to TRBJ2-1; 7 bases fit TRBD2. V dropped 2 bases and J dropped 10; count of bases not matched to a gene: 3. The CDR3 spans 12 residues. Germline V CDR1 and CDR2: SGHDT, YYEEEE. The CDR3, as DNA: TGTGCCAGCAGCTTCGGGGGGAGGGAGCAGTTCTTC. This translates into CASSFGGREQFF.

This chain connects TRBV5-1 to TRBJ2-7, with 7 bases matching TRBD2. Germline V lookup: CDR1 SGHRS, CDR2 YFSETQ. The junction had 7 bases not matched to a gene; V was cut back by 0 bases and J by 4 bases. This CDR3 region has 15 residues. The DNA for the CDR3 is TGCGCCAGCAGCTTGGGGCTAGCGGATATTTACGAGCAGTACTTC. It yields the protein CASSLGLADIYEQYF.

The rearrangement joins TRBV19 to TRBJ1-1; D call uncertain. Germline values: CDR1 LNHDA, CDR2 SQIVND (reference sequence). V was clipped by 2 bases and J by 11 bases, with 12 bases between them. The CDR3 is 12 amino acids. CDR3 in DNA: TGTGCCAGTAGTATACGTCCGGAGGTGGCTTTCTTT. Encoded protein: CASSIRPEVAFF. Full variable domain (remainder filled in from reference TRBV19 and TRBJ1-1): DGGITQSPKYLFRKEGQNVTLSCEQNLNHDAMYWYRQDPGQGLRLIYYSQIVNDFQKGDIAEGYSVSREKKESFPLTVTSAQKNPTAFYLCASSIRPEVAFFGQGTRLTVV.

The rearrangement links TRBV28 to TRBJ2-5; D is possibly TRBD2 (6 bases). CDR3 size: 14 residues. Germline CDR1 reads MDHEN; CDR2 reads SYDVKM. V was cut by 7 bases and J by 4 bases, with 16 bases left in between. CDR3 region: CASIPGGRLETQYF. The CDR3 coding sequence is TGTGCCAGCATCCCAGGAGGGCGGCTAGAGACCCAGTACTTC. Filled out from reference TRBV28 and TRBJ2-5, the complete variable domain reads DVKVTQSSRYLVKRTGEKVFLECVQDMDHENMFWYRQDPGLGLRLIYFSYDVKMKEKGDIPEGYSVSREKKERFSLILESASTNQTSMYLCASIPGGRLETQYFGPGTRLLVL.

This chain uses TRBV18 with TRBJ1-1; maybe TRBD1 (5 bases). V was pared by 6 bases and J by 3 bases, with 11 bases between. The CDR3 sequence is 13 residues long. Germline V gives CDR1 KGHSH, CDR2 LQKENI. CDR3 coding DNA: TGTGCCAGCTCCGGAGACAGCCACACTGAAGCTTTCTTT. Its protein product is CASSGDSHTEAFF.

The J gene is TRBJ2-4, the V gene TRBV29-1; a weak D match, TRBD1 (5 bases). The germline CDR1 and CDR2 sequences are SQVTM and ANQGSEA. This CDR3 has 12 amino acids. The V and J ends lost 1 base and 5 bases respectively, with 6 bases between them. CDR3 in amino acids: CSVEGGQNIQYF. For the CDR3, the DNA is TGCAGCGTTGAAGGGGGCCAAAACATTCAGTACTTC.

The chain has TRBV9 and TRBJ2-1, with TRBD2 matching 7 bases. Germline values: CDR1 SGDLS, CDR2 YYNGEE. Unmatched junction bases numbered 7, after V lost 0 bases and J lost 7 bases. CDR3 length: 15 residues. CDR3 sequence: CASSVVLAEMNEQFF. The CDR3 DNA follows: TGTGCCAGCAGCGTAGTGCTAGCGGAGATGAATGAGCAGTTCTTC.

A single count supports this clonotype. The CDR3 DNA reads TGTGCCAGCAGCCGACCTAGTAGTTTTCCCAATGAGCAGTTCTTC. This encodes CASSRPSSFPNEQFF. The genes are TRBV7-2 and TRBJ2-1; D not resolved. This CDR3 spans 15 amino acids. Germline CDR1 and CDR2: SGHTA and FQGNSA. V was shortened by 5 bases and J by 6 bases, with 17 bases between the two germline ends.

The rearrangement uses TRBV5-1 and TRBJ2-7; maybe TRBD2 (5 bases). The germline V gene has CDR1 SGHRS and CDR2 YFSETQ. This CDR3 has 15 residues. V was cut by 5 bases and J by 1 base, with 16 bases left in between. The DNA for the CDR3 is TGCGCCAGCAGTCCGTGGGAGACTCCGTCCTACGAGCAGTACTTC. Its translation is CASSPWETPSYEQYF.

The rearrangement uses TRBV5-1 and TRBJ1-2, with a possible D match to TRBD1 (6 bases). The CDR3 length is 15 residues. V was trimmed by 3 bases and J by 4 bases, leaving 16 bases between them. Germline lookup yields CDR1 SGHRS and CDR2 YFSETQ. CDR3 protein: CASSWETGALYGYTF. In DNA, the CDR3 is TGCGCCAGCAGCTGGGAGACAGGAGCCCTCTATGGCTACACCTTC.

This clonotype was seen only a few times. This rearrangement joins TRBV5-1 to TRBJ1-5; possibly TRBD1 for D (5 bases). Trimming removed 2 bases at V and 5 bases at J, with 11 bases between. This CDR3 region has 14 residues. CDR1 SGHRS and CDR2 YFSETQ come from the germline V gene. The CDR3 loop reads CASSLEGQDQPQHF. DNA of the CDR3: TGCGCCAGCAGCTTAGAGGGGCAGGATCAGCCCCAGCATTTT.

This chain links TRBV14 with TRBJ1-2; D not certain. CDR3 length: 14 amino acids. Trimming removed 0 bases from V and 1 base from J, with 6 bases in between. Germline CDR1 reads SGHDN; CDR2 reads FVKESK. Written as DNA, the CDR3 is TGTGCCAGCAGCCAAGACCGCATTAACTATGGCTACACCTTC. As protein: CASSQDRINYGYTF.

V usage is TRBV2 and J usage is TRBJ1-5; D remains unclear. Germline assignment: CDR1 SNHLY and CDR2 FYNNEI. Trimming stripped 8 bases from V and 5 bases from J, with 10 bases between. CDR3 length: 12 amino acids. CDR3 loop: CASARRYQPQHF. CDR3 bases: TGTGCCAGCGCGCGACGTTATCAGCCCCAGCATTTT.

The chain carries TRBV10-2 and TRBJ1-4; the D is unclear. The CDR3 sequence is 14 residues long. CDR1 and CDR2 from the germline V gene are WSHSY and SAAADI. V was pared by 3 bases and J by 0 bases, with 5 bases between. The CDR3 coding sequence is TGCGCCAGCAGTGACACCTCAACTAATGAAAAACTGTTTTTT. It translates to CASSDTSTNEKLFF.

The chain's CDR3 is CASSRREGDGEQYF. CDR3 coding DNA: TGTGCCAGCAGCCGACGAGAGGGTGATGGAGAGCAGTACTTC. The chain couples TRBV3-1 to TRBJ2-7; the D gene is possibly TRBD2 (5 bases). V shed 4 bases and J shed 7 bases, with 17 bases lying between them. Looked up from germline, CDR1 is LGHDT and CDR2 is YNNKEL (reference sequence). The CDR3 consists of 14 residues.

The chain recombines TRBV6-1 with TRBJ2-7, with TRBD2 identical over 9 bases. After removal of 3 bases from V and 5 bases from J, the junction contained 14 bases not matched to a gene. Germline V gives CDR1 MNHNS, CDR2 SASEGT. The CDR3 sequence is 17 residues long. Written as DNA, the CDR3 is TGTGCCAGCAGTGAGCCAGGGGATAGCGGGAGAGCCGACGAGCAGTACTTC. This gives the protein CASSEPGDSGRADEQYF.

This clonotype has just one count. For the CDR3, the DNA is TGCAGTGCCAAAGGACAGGGGGCCTCTGAAGCTTTCTTT. Its translation: CSAKGQGASEAFF. This chain joins TRBV20-1 and TRBJ1-1; 11 nucleotides agree with TRBD1. Germline CDR1 is DFQATT and CDR2 is SNEGSKA (reference sequence). V shed 6 bases, J shed 6 bases, and the junction held 6 bases outside the gene matches. The length of the CDR3 is 13 residues.